The rows below give T cell receptor beta chains drawn from one sample of a study of cytomegalovirus exposure and HLA in healthy donors. Here immunoSEQ multiplex PCR was the method, and the copy in TCRdb shows in-frame clones only, minus some. This table has 130,000 or so clones, more than 60% appearing once. Sequenced material: PBMCs. These receptors were taken from a woman aged 45-59 years in good health and CMV-seropositive. Each CDR3 is given with its conserved first and last residue. Each record gives: CDR3 protein, CDR3 DNA, V gene, J gene, D gene, clone size. A D gene is named only where the DNA matches it firmly. Some rows mark clone size as missing; the rest say once, few, many or name a class of expanded clone.

CDR3: CSGHDRGKMNTEAFF; DNA: TGCAGCGGTCATGACAGGGGAAAAATGAACACTGAAGCTTTCTTT; V: TRBV29-1; J: TRBJ1-1; D: TRBD1; size: -
CDR3: CASSPPNRGNSNYGYTF; DNA: TGTGCCAGCTCACCACCGAATAGAGGGAACTCTAACTATGGCTACACCTTC; V: TRBV18; J: TRBJ1-2; D: -; size: -
CDR3: CASSHTPWNQPQHF; DNA: TGTGCCAGCAGCCACACGCCCTGGAATCAGCCCCAGCATTTT; V: TRBV7-6; J: TRBJ1-5; D: -; size: -
CDR3: CATSRVAGGETQYF; DNA: TGTGCCACCAGCAGAGTCGCCGGAGGGGAGACCCAGTACTTC; V: TRBV15; J: TRBJ2-5; D: -; size: -
CDR3: CASSPLTSGRPYTQYF; DNA: TGTGCCAGCAGCCCACTGACTAGCGGGAGGCCTTATACGCAGTATTTT; V: TRBV7-2; J: TRBJ2-3; D: TRBD2; size: -
CDR3: CASSQGVSWGDRTPYEQYF; DNA: TGTGCCAGCAGCCAAGGGGTGTCTTGGGGGGACCGAACACCCTACGAGCAGTACTTC; V: TRBV4-2; J: TRBJ2-7; D: -; size: -
CDR3: CSGRGNTEAFF; DNA: TGCAGTGGCAGGGGGAACACTGAAGCTTTCTTT; V: TRBV20-1; J: TRBJ1-1; D: -; size: -
CDR3: CASSVKASTGELFF; DNA: TGTGCCAGCAGCGTAAAAGCGTCCACCGGGGAGCTGTTTTTT; V: TRBV9; J: TRBJ2-2; D: -; size: -
CDR3: CASSGSYRQGNYGYTF; DNA: TGTGCCAGCAGTGGATCCTATCGGCAGGGGAACTATGGCTACACCTTC; V: TRBV6-1; J: TRBJ1-2; D: -; size: -
CDR3: CARNGQGRDEQFF; DNA: TGTGCCAGGAACGGACAGGGGCGCGATGAGCAGTTCTTC; V: TRBV6-4; J: TRBJ2-1; D: TRBD1; size: many
CDR3: CASSLEQEYNEQFF; DNA: TGCGCCAGCAGCTTGGAACAGGAGTACAATGAGCAGTTCTTC; V: TRBV5-1; J: TRBJ2-1; D: -; size: few
CDR3: CASSSLVRGQSHEQYF; DNA: TGTGCCAGCAGCTCACTCGTACGCGGGCAGAGCCACGAGCAGTACTTC; V: TRBV27; J: TRBJ2-7; D: -; size: -
CDR3: CASSRGTGETQYF; DNA: TGTGCCAGCAGCAGAGGGACAGGAGAGACCCAGTACTTC; V: TRBV7-9; J: TRBJ2-5; D: TRBD1; size: -